This is a list of T cell receptor beta chains from one sample in a study of neurological immune-mediated disorders. Via MiXCR, TCRdb re-called the 5' RACE reads, giving one row per CDR3 protein. The sample gives about 24,000 distinct CDR3 sequences, about an eighth of which show up once; 16% is in the top ten. Sequencing was carried out using PBMCs. The receptors come from a middle-aged woman with HTLV-1-associated myelopathy (HAM/TSP). CDR3s include the opening cysteine and the closing phenylalanine or tryptophan. D genes are given only for firm matches. Rows give clone size only sometimes, using once, few, many, or a class for an expanded clone.

size	V	J	D	CDR3	DNA
NA	TRBV7-3	TRBJ1-1	TRBD1	CASSLRATGDTEAFF	TGTGCCAGCAGCTTAAGAGCAACAGGGGACACTGAAGCTTTCTTT
NA	TRBV7-5	TRBJ2-1	NA	CISVPESQSWGLYNELFF	NA
medium-sized	TRBV27	TRBJ2-1	TRBD2	CASSLKAGGYNEQFF	TGTGCCAGCAGTTTAAAAGCGGGGGGGTACAATGAGCAGTTCTTC
many	TRBV20-1	TRBJ1-2	NA	CSASPGAYGYTF	TGCAGTGCTAGTCCGGGGGCCTATGGCTACACCTTC
medium-sized	TRBV5-1	TRBJ1-1	NA	CASSPQGAGTEAFF	TGCGCCAGCAGCCCACAGGGTGCCGGTACTGAAGCTTTCTTT
many	TRBV25-1	TRBJ2-1	NA	CASSEKLGGHYNEQFF	TGTGCCAGCAGTGAAAAGCTTGGTGGCCACTACAATGAGCAGTTCTTC
many	TRBV12-3/TRBV12-4	TRBJ2-3	NA	CASSLDRRTDTQYF	TGTGCCAGCAGTCTGGACAGACGCACAGATACGCAGTATTTT
many	TRBV7-2	TRBJ1-1	TRBD1	CASSLALGTVNTEAFF	TGTGCCAGCAGCTTAGCCCTTGGGACAGTGAACACTGAAGCTTTCTTT
many	TRBV5-1	TRBJ2-2	NA	CASSLDGFNTGELFF	TGCGCCAGCAGCTTGGACGGATTTAACACCGGGGAGCTGTTTTTT
NA	TRBV12-3/TRBV12-4	TRBJ2-7	NA	CASSLGGPEQYF	TGTGCCAGCAGTTTGGGTGGCCCCGAGCAGTACTTC